The TCR beta chain described here comes from a study of cytomegalovirus exposure and HLA in healthy donors. Study conclusions and caveats: Despite most TCR sequences being rare, some public TCRs occurred in many donors. In vitro data verified a few CMV-associated chains as specific for CMV antigens. Cytomegalovirus-associated TCR beta chains were listed, numbering around 150.

V lost 3 bases and J lost 1; bases outside the gene matches: 3. This CDR3 has 15 amino acids. Germline loops: CDR1 SGDLS, CDR2 YYNGEE. Of note for this clone: Its cognate antigen is unknown.

Sequenced by immunoSEQ multiplex PCR; TCRdb stores in-frame clones only, minus some. The sample yields hundreds of thousands of clones, 86% seen once. The gene calls are TRBV9 and TRBJ2-1; 8 bases agree with TRBD2. Sequencing used PBMCs. The source is a woman aged 18 to 35 in good health and CMV-seronegative. CDR3 residues: CASSATSVSYNEQFF. The CDR3 bases are TGTGCCAGCAGCGCGACTAGCGTTTCCTACAATGAGCAGTTCTTC.